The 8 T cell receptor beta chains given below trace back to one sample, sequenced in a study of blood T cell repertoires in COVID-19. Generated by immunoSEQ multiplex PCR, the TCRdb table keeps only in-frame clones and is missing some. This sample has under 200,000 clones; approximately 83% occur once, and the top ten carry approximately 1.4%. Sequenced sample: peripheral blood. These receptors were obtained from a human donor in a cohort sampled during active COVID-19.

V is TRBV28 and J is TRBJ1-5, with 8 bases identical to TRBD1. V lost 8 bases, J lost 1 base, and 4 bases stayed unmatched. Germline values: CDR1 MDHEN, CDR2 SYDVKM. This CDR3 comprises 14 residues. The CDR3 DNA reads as TGTGCCAGCGGACAGGGAGGGAGCAATCAGCCCCAGCATTTT. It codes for CASGQGGSNQPQHF.

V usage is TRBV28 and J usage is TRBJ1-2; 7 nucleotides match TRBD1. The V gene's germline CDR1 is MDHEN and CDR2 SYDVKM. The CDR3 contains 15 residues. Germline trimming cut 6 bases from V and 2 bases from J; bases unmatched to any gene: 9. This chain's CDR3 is CASRTQPGQNYGYTF. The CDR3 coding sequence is TGTGCCAGCAGAACTCAACCGGGACAGAACTATGGCTACACCTTC.

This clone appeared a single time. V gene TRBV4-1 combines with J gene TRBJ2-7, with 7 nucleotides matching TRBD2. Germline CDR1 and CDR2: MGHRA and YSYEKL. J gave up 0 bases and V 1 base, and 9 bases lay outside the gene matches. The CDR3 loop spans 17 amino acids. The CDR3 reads CASSQGGLGLTSYEQYF. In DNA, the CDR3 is TGCGCCAGCAGCCAAGGCGGGTTGGGACTAACCTCCTACGAGCAGTACTTC.

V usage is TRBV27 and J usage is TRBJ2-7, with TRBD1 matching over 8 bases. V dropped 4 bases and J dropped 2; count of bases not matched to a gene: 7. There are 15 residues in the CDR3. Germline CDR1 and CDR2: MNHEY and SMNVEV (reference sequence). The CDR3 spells CASSYDRGPPYEQYF. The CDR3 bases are TGTGCCAGCAGTTATGACAGGGGCCCCCCCTACGAGCAGTACTTC.

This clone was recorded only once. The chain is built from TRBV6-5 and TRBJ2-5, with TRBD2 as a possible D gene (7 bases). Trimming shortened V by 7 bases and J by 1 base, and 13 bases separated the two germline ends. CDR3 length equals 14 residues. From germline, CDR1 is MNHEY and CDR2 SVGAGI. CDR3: CASKAGHSQETQYF. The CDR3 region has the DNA TGTGCCAGCAAAGCGGGACATTCCCAAGAGACCCAGTACTTC.

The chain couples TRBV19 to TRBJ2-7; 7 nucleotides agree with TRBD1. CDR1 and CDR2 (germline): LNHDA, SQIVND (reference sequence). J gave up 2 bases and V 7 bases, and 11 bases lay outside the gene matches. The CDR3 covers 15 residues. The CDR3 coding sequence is TGTGCCAGTACCCTGGGGCAGGGGGATGCCTACGAGCAGTACTTC. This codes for CASTLGQGDAYEQYF.

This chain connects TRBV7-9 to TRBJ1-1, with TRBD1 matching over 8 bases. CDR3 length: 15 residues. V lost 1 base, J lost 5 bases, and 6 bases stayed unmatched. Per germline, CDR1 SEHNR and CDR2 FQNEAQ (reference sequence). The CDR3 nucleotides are TGTGCCAGCAGCTTAGGCAGGGGGCTCGGAACTGAAGCTTTCTTT. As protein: CASSLGRGLGTEAFF.

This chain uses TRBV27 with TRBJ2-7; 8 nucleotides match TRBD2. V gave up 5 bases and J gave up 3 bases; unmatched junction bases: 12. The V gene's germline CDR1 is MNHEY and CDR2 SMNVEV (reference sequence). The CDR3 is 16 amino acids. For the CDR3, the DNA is TGTGCCAGCAGTCCCGGGGCCGGGACTAGTATCTACGAGCAGTACTTC. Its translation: CASSPGAGTSIYEQYF.